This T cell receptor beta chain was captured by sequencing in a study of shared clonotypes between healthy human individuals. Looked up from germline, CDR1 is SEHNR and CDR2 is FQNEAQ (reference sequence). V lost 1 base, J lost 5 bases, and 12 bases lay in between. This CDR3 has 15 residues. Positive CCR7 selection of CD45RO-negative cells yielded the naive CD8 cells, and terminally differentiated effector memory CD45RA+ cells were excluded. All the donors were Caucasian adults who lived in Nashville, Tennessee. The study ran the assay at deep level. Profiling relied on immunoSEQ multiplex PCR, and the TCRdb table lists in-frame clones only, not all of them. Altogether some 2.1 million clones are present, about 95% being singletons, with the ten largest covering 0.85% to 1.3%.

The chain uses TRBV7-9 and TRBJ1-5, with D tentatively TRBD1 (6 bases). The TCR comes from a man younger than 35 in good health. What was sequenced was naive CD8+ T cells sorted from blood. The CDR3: CASSLGQGWDQPQHF. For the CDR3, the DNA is TGTGCCAGCAGCTTAGGGCAGGGGTGGGATCAGCCCCAGCATTTT.